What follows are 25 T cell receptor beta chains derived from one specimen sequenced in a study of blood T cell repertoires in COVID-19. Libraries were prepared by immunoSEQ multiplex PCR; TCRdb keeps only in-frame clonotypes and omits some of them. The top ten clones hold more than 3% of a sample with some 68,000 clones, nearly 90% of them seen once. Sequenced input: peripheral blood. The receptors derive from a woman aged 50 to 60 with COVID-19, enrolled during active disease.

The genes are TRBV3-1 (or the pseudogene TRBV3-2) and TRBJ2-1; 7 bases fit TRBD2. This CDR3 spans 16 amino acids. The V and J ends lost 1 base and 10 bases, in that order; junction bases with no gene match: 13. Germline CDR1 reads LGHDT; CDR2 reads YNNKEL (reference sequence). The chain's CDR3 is CASSQGIGLPAGEQFF. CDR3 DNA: TGTGCCAGCAGCCAAGGTATTGGACTGCCAGCGGGAGAGCAGTTCTTC.

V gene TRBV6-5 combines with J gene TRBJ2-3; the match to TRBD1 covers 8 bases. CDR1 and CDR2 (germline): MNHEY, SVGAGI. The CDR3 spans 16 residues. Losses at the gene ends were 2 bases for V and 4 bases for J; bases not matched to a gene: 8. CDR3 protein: CASSYGETGGPDTQYF. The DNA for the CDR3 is TGTGCCAGCAGTTACGGAGAAACAGGGGGACCAGATACGCAGTATTTT.

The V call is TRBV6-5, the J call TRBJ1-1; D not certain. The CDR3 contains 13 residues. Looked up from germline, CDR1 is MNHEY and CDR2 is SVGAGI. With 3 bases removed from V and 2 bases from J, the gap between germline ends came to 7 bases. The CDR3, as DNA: TGTGCCAGCAGTTATCCGGGTAACACTGAAGCTTTCTTT. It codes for CASSYPGNTEAFF.

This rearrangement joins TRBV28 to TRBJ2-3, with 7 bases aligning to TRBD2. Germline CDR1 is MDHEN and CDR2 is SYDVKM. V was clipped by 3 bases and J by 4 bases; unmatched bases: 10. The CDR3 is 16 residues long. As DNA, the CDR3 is TGTGCCAGCAGTTTCGCCCAGCGGGGCGTGGCAGATACGCAGTATTTT. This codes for CASSFAQRGVADTQYF.

For the CDR3, the DNA is TGCAGCGTTCTACCTACTACGAACACCGGGGAGCTGTTTTTT. Amino acids: CSVLPTTNTGELFF. The J gene is TRBJ2-2, the V gene TRBV29-1; no reliable D call. The V gene's germline CDR1 is SQVTM and CDR2 ANQGSEA. The V and J ends lost 5 bases and 0 bases respectively, with 10 bases between them. The length of the CDR3 is 14 residues.

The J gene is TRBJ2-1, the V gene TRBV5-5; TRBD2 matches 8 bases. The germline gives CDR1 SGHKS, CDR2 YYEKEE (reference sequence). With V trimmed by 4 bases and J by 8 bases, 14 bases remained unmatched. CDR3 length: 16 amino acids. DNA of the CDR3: TGTGCCAGCAGCCCAACCCCGGGGGGGCCCGGGGATGAGCAGTTCTTC. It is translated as CASSPTPGGPGDEQFF.

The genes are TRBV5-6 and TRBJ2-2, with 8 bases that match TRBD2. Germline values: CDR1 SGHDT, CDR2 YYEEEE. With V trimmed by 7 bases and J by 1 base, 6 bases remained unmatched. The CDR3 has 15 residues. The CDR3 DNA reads TGTGCCAGCTCCCGACTAGCGAGGAACACCGGGGAGCTGTTTTTT. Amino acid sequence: CASSRLARNTGELFF.

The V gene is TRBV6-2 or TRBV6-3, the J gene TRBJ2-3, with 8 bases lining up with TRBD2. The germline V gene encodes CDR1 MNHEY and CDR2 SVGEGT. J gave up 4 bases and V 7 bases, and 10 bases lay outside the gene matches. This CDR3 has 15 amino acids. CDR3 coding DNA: TGTGCCAGCACCCCCCGGTGGACTAGCCCAGATACGCAGTATTTT. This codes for CASTPRWTSPDTQYF.

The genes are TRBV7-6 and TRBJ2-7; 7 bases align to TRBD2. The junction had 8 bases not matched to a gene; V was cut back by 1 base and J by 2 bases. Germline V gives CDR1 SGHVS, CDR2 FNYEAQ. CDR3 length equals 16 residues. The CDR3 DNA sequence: TGTGCCAGCAGCTTAGTACCTAGCGGTCTAACCTACGAGCAGTACTTC. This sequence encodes CASSLVPSGLTYEQYF.

In nucleotides, the CDR3 is TGTGCCAGCAGCCAGGAGGGACCTAGCAATCAGCCCCAGCATTTT. Translation: CASSQEGPSNQPQHF. The chain has TRBV7-2 and TRBJ1-5; perhaps TRBD1 as D (5 bases). This CDR3 comprises 15 residues. Germline V gives CDR1 SGHTA, CDR2 FQGNSA. V lost 5 bases, J lost 0 bases, and 11 bases lay in between.

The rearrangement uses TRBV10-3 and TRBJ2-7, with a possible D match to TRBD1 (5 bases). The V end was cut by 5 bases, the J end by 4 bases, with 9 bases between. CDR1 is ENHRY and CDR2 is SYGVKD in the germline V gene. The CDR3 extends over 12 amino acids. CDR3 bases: TGTGCCATCAGTCAGGGTCCGTACGAGCAGTACTTC. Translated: CAISQGPYEQYF.

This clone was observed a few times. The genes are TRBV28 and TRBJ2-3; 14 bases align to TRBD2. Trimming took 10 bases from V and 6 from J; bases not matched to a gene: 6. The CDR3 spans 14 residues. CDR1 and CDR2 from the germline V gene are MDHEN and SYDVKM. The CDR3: CATRLAGGKDTQYF. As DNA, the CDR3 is TGTGCCACGCGACTAGCGGGAGGGAAGGATACGCAGTATTTT.

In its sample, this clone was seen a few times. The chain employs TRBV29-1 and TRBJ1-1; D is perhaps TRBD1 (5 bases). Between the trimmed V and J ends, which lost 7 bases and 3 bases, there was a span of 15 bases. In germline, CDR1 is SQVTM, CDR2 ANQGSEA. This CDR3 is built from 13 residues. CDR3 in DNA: TGCAGCGCAACTCAGGGTCCGGACACTGAAGCTTTCTTT. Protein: CSATQGPDTEAFF.

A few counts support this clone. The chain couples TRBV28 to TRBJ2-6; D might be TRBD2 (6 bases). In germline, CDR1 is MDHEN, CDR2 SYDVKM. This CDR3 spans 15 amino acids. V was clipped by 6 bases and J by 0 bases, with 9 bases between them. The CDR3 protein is CASRGGFSGANVLTF. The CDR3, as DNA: TGTGCCAGCAGGGGAGGCTTCTCTGGGGCCAACGTCCTGACTTTC.

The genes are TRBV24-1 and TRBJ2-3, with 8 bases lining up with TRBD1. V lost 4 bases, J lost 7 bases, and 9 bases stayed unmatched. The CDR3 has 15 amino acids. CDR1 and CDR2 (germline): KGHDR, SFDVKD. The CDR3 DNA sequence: TGTGCCACCAGTGAGTTGACAGGGGTGTTCCATACGCAGTATTTT. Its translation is CATSELTGVFHTQYF.

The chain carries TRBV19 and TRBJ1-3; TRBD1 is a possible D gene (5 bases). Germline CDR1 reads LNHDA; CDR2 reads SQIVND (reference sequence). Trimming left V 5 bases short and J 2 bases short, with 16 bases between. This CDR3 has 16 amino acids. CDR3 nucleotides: TGTGCCAGTAGTCCCGAAGACAGACTCACTGGAAACACCATATATTTT. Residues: CASSPEDRLTGNTIYF.

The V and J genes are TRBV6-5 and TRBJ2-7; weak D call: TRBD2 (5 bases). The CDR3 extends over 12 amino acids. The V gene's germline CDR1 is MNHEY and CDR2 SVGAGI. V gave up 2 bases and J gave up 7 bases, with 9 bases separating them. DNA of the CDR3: TGTGCCAGCAGTTACAGCCGGGATGAGCAGTACTTC. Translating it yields CASSYSRDEQYF.

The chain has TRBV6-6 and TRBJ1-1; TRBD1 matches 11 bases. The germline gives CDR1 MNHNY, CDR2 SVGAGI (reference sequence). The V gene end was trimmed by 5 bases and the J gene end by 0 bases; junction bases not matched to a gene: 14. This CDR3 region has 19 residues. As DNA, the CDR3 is TGTGCCAGCAGTCAGCAAGGGGGACAGGGGGTCGGGGTGAACACTGAAGCTTTCTTT. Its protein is CASSQQGGQGVGVNTEAFF.

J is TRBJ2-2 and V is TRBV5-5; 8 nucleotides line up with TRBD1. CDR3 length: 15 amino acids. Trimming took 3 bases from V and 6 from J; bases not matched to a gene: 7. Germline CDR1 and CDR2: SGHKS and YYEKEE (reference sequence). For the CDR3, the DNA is TGTGCCAGCAGCTCCGGGACAGGAAGATCCGGGGAGCTGTTTTTT. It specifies CASSSGTGRSGELFF.

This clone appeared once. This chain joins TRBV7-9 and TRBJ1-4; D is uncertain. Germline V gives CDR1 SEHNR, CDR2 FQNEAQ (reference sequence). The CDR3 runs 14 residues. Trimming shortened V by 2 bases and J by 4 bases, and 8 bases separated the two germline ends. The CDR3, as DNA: TGTGCCAGCAGCTTACACAGCAATAATGAAAAACTGTTTTTT. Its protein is CASSLHSNNEKLFF.

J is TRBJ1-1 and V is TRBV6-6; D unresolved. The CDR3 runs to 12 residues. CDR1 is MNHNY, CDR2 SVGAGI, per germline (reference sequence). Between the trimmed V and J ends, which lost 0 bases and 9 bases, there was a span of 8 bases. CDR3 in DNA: TGTGCCAGCAGTTACTCCCGGGATAAAGCTTTCTTT. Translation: CASSYSRDKAFF.

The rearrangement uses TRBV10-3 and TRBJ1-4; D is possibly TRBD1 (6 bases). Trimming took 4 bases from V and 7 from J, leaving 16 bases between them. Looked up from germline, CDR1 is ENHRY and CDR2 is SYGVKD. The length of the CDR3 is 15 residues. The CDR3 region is CAISGAPRGSEKLFF. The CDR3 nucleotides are TGTGCCATCAGTGGGGCCCCCAGGGGAAGTGAAAAACTGTTTTTT.

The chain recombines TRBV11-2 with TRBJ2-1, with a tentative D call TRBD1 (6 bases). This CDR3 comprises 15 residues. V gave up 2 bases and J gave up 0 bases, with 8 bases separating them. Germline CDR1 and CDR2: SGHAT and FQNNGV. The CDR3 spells CASSLRGSSYNEQFF. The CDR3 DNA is TGTGCCAGCAGCTTAAGGGGGAGCTCCTACAATGAGCAGTTCTTC.

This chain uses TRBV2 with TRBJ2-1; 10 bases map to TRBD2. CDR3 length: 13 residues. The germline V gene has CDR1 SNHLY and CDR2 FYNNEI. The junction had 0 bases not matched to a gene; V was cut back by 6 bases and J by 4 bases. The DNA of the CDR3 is TGTGCCAGCAGGGGACTAGCGTACAATGAGCAGTTCTTC. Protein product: CASRGLAYNEQFF.

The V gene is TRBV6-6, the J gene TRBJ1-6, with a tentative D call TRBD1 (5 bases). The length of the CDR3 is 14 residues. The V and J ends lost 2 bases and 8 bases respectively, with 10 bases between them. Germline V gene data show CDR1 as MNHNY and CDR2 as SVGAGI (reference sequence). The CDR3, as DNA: TGTGCCAGCAGTTACAGACAGCCCGATTCACCCCTCCACTTT. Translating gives CASSYRQPDSPLHF.